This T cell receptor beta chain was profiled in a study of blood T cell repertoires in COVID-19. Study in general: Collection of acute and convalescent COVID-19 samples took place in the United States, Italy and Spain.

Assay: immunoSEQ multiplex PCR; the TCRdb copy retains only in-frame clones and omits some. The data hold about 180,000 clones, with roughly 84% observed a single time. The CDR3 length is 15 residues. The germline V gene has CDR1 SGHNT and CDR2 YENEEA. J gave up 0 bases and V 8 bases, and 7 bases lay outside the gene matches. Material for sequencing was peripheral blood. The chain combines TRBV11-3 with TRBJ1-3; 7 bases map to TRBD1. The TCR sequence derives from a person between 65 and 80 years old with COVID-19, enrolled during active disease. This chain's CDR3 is CASARDSNSGNTIYF. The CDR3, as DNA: TGTGCCAGCGCCCGGGACAGCAACTCTGGAAACACCATATATTTT.